This passage covers 10 T cell receptor beta chains from one sample sequenced in a study of T cells after yellow fever vaccination. TCRdb reprocessed the 5' RACE reads with MiXCR, giving one entry per CDR3 protein. The sample gives a few hundred thousand distinct CDR3 sequences, about 10% of which show up once; about 3% is in the top ten. Sequencing was performed on CD4+ T cells sorted from PBMCs, taken 5 days after the yellow fever booster vaccination. The receptors shown here come from a man aged 18 to 29 who received the YFV17D yellow fever vaccine.

The chain uses TRBV28 and TRBJ1-2, with 8 bases matching TRBD1. Trimming removed 5 bases from V and 4 bases from J; junction bases left unmatched: 6. CDR1 is MDHEN, CDR2 SYDVKM, per germline. This CDR3 spans 14 amino acids. The CDR3 bases are TGTGCCAGCAGTCAGGGACAGGAGATCTATGGCTACACCTTC. Protein product: CASSQGQEIYGYTF.

The genes are TRBV20-1 and TRBJ2-5; 12 nucleotides align to TRBD2. The CDR3 contains 15 residues. CDR1 DFQATT and CDR2 SNEGSKA come from the germline V gene (reference sequence). The V and J ends lost 3 bases and 1 base, in that order; junction bases with no gene match: 3. The CDR3 is CSARTSGGTQETQYF. CDR3 sequence (DNA): TGCAGTGCTAGGACTAGCGGGGGCACCCAAGAGACCCAGTACTTC.

This sequence joins TRBV27 and TRBJ2-1; D is possibly TRBD1 (5 bases). The CDR3 loop spans 15 amino acids. Germline CDR1 and CDR2: MNHEY and SMNVEV (reference sequence). V was clipped by 5 bases and J by 5 bases, with 16 bases between them. The DNA of the CDR3 is TGTGCCAGCAGTCCGCAGGGAATACGCCACAATGAGCAGTTCTTC. Amino acids: CASSPQGIRHNEQFF.

This sequence joins TRBV12-3 or TRBV12-4 and TRBJ1-4; D call uncertain. This CDR3 is built from 16 residues. With 7 bases removed from V and 4 bases from J, the gap between germline ends came to 19 bases. CDR3 residues: CASTPKGVRFNEKLFF. CDR3 nucleotides: TGTGCCAGCACCCCTAAGGGTGTGAGATTTAATGAAAAACTGTTTTTT.

V and J are TRBV6-2 or TRBV6-3 and TRBJ2-2; no clear D. CDR1 is MNHEY, CDR2 SVGEGT, per germline. This CDR3 comprises 15 residues. V shed 2 bases and J shed 0 bases, with 7 bases lying between them. The CDR3 is CASSYASANTGELFF. In DNA, the CDR3 is TGTGCCAGCAGTTACGCGTCTGCGAACACCGGGGAGCTGTTTTTT.

The V and J genes are TRBV19 and TRBJ1-1; unclear D gene. The CDR3 runs to 13 residues. The germline gives CDR1 LNHDA, CDR2 SQIVND (reference sequence). Trimming took 4 bases from V and 1 from J, leaving 7 bases between them. CDR3 in amino acids: CASSTQRNTEAFF. The CDR3 DNA is TGTGCCAGTAGTACTCAGCGGAACACTGAAGCTTTCTTT.

The CDR3 sequence is CATTGGAKDTQYF. CDR3 coding DNA: TGTGCCACTACTGGGGGGGCCAAAGATACGCAGTATTTT. The chain combines TRBV28 with TRBJ2-3, with D possibly TRBD2 on 7 matching bases. The ends were cut back, 10 bases at V and 5 bases at J, with 16 bases in the middle. The CDR3 sequence is 13 residues long. Germline V CDR1 and CDR2: MDHEN, SYDVKM.

In its sample, this clonotype was seen a few times. The rearrangement links TRBV7-2 to TRBJ1-2; 8 bases match TRBD1. The CDR3 contains 16 residues. The germline CDR1 and CDR2 sequences are SGHTA and FQGNSA. J was trimmed by 5 bases and V by 1 base; bases with no gene match: 9. The CDR3 nucleotides read TGTGCCAGCAGCTTAGGGCTCCATACAGGGGGGTATGGCTACACCTTC. Translation: CASSLGLHTGGYGYTF.

This clonotype has only a few counts. The genes are TRBV30 and TRBJ1-4; the D is unclear. Trimming removed 2 bases at V and 7 bases at J, with 8 bases between. In germline, CDR1 is GTSNPN, CDR2 SVGIG (reference sequence). The CDR3 contains 12 residues. This CDR3 is CAWSSRGEKLFF. Written as DNA, the CDR3 is TGTGCCTGGAGTTCTCGGGGTGAAAAACTGTTTTTT.

The rearrangement uses TRBV15 and TRBJ1-2, with 8 nucleotides matching TRBD1. Trimming removed 2 bases from V and 1 base from J; junction bases left unmatched: 6. The germline CDR1 and CDR2 sequences are LNHNV and YYDKDF (reference sequence). This CDR3 comprises 16 residues. The CDR3 is CATSRTGQGDNYGYTF. DNA for the CDR3: TGTGCCACCAGCAGAACCGGACAGGGTGATAACTATGGCTACACCTTC. Looking up the rest from reference TRBV15 and TRBJ1-2 gives the full variable domain: DAMVIQNPRYQVTQFGKPVTLSCSQTLNHNVMYWYQQKSSQAPKLLFHYYDKDFNNEADTPDNFQSRRPNTSFCFLDIRSPGLGDTAMYLCATSRTGQGDNYGYTFGSGTRLTVV.